This TCR beta chain was documented in a study of tumor-infiltrating lymphocytes in primary liver carcinoma. Study context: Spanning 4.2 to 10 cm, the tumors were T1-T3 N0M0.

Starting from approximately 500 ng of total RNA, TCR beta cDNA was produced with a primer in the constant region. A slightly modified ARM-PCR protocol with three nested multiplex PCR rounds produced these TCR beta libraries. It was with TRBV1-TRBV30 forward primers and a C-beta reverse primer that the first two PCR rounds were run, at about 10 cycles each. TCRdb analysed the multiplex PCR reads with MiXCR anew, one entry per CDR3 protein. The sample lists just under 55,000 distinct CDR3 sequences, about three quarters occurring once. Study observations and caveats: Appearing in all five tumor regions was true of only about 7.5-24% of top clones. The study found tumor-adjacent and tumor-blood pairs overlapped less than tumor region pairs.

This CDR3 comprises 16 residues. Germline CDR1 SGHAT, CDR2 FQNNGV. On this clonotype itself: Its target is not known. Mismatch with germline at one junction end may stem from a read error.

The tissue used was unsorted bulk material of about 17-33 mg. RNA and DNA were co-extracted from it with the AllPrep DNA/RNA mini kit. The sample was liver tumor tissue from sampling region 2. Regarding subset: tumor region T2, inferior pole. The V call is TRBV11-2, the J call TRBJ2-6, with 7 bases that match TRBD2. This clonotype was sampled from a middle-aged man with primary liver carcinoma and hepatitis B virus infection. This CDR3 reads CASNLSRGRGTNVLTF. DNA of the CDR3: TGTGCCAGCAACTTATCGCGGGGGAGAGGGACCAACGTCCTGACTTTC.